What follows are 24 T cell receptor beta chains derived from one specimen sequenced in a study of immune evolution from preneoplasia to lung adenocarcinoma. TCRdb's copy holds only in-frame clones and misses some; the assay was immunoSEQ multiplex PCR. The repertoire holds some 8,300 clones, with approximately 83% as singletons. The sequenced material came from FFPE invasive lung adenocarcinoma tissue. The receptors derive from a person between 50 and 69 years old with lung adenocarcinoma.

The V call is TRBV7-3, the J call TRBJ2-1; no firm D call. Per the germline V gene, CDR1 is SGHTA and CDR2 is FQGTGA. With 2 bases removed from V and 0 bases from J, the gap between germline ends came to 8 bases. The CDR3 is made up of 15 amino acids. CDR3 sequence: CASSLFQSSYNEQFF. CDR3 DNA sequence: TGTGCCAGCAGCTTATTTCAGAGCTCCTACAATGAGCAGTTCTTC.

Here the CDR3 DNA reads TGCGCCAGCAGCTATGACAGGGCCTACGAGCAGTACTTC. Translating it yields CASSYDRAYEQYF. J is TRBJ2-7 and V is TRBV4-1, with 7 positions matching TRBD1. CDR1 is MGHRA, CDR2 YSYEKL, per germline. The CDR3 covers 13 residues. The ends lost 5 bases at V and 2 bases at J; junction bases unmatched: 3.

The chain has TRBV5-4 and TRBJ2-7; D possibly corresponds to TRBD1 (7 bases). The CDR3 runs 15 residues. In germline, CDR1 is SGHNT, CDR2 YYREEE (reference sequence). The V end lost 0 bases, the J end lost 3 bases, and 13 bases lay between the germline ends. Here the CDR3 DNA reads TGTGCCAGCAGCTTGGAGGAGGGGGCGGGCTACGAGCAGTACTTC. Amino acid sequence: CASSLEEGAGYEQYF.

This clone was seen a handful of times. V usage is TRBV7-9 and J usage is TRBJ1-1; perhaps TRBD1 as D (6 bases). This CDR3 has 13 amino acids. Germline V CDR1 and CDR2: SEHNR, FQNEAQ (reference sequence). V gave up 5 bases and J gave up 2 bases, with 9 bases separating them. CDR3 region: CASSTTGNTEAFF. The CDR3 region has the DNA TGTGCCAGCAGCACGACAGGTAACACTGAAGCTTTCTTT.

The CDR3 sequence is CASSLAGDSFYEQYF. The CDR3 region has the DNA TGTGCCAGCAGCTTAGCGGGGGACAGCTTCTACGAGCAGTACTTC. The chain employs TRBV7-2 and TRBJ2-7, with 7 bases lining up with TRBD1. Germline V gene sequence: CDR1 SGHTA, CDR2 FQGNSA. The trim removed 0 bases at V and 3 bases at J, leaving 5 bases unmatched. CDR3 size: 15 residues.

The gene calls are TRBV2 and TRBJ2-5, with D possibly being TRBD1 (7 bases). V dropped 5 bases and J dropped 2 bases, with 12 bases sitting between them. The CDR3 is made up of 14 amino acids. Germline loops: CDR1 SNHLY, CDR2 FYNNEI. The CDR3 nucleotides read TGTGCCAGCAGTCAGGGGGGACAGCAAGAGACCCAGTACTTC. Its translation: CASSQGGQQETQYF.

The chain couples TRBV7-9 to TRBJ1-2; TRBD1 is a possible D gene (6 bases). Trimming removed 4 bases from V and 1 base from J, with 19 bases in between. The CDR3 length is 17 residues. CDR1 SEHNR and CDR2 FQNEAQ come from the germline V gene (reference sequence). The CDR3 DNA reads as TGTGCCAGCAGCTCAGACGGGGGGCTTAGTGATAACTATGGCTACACCTTC. This gives the protein CASSSDGGLSDNYGYTF.

The chain joins TRBV5-4 to TRBJ2-1; TRBD2 matches 11 bases. V dropped 5 bases and J dropped 5; count of bases not matched to a gene: 6. From germline, CDR1 is SGHNT and CDR2 YYREEE (reference sequence). This CDR3 comprises 15 residues. The DNA of the CDR3 is TGTGCCAGCAGAGAGGGACTAGCGGTCGACAATGAGCAGTTCTTC. Encoded protein: CASREGLAVDNEQFF.

This chain uses TRBV6-5 with TRBJ1-4; D possibly corresponds to TRBD1 (5 bases). Per germline, CDR1 MNHEY and CDR2 SVGAGI. The CDR3 totals 13 residues. V dropped 1 base and J dropped 8 bases, with 8 bases sitting between them. CDR3: CASSYFWGEKLFF. The CDR3 DNA reads TGTGCCAGCAGTTACTTCTGGGGGGAAAAACTGTTTTTT.

Points on this clone: The junction departs from the called germline gene at one end, perhaps through a read error. The V call is TRBV27, the J call TRBJ2-1, with 10 bases identical to TRBD1. The CDR3 has 16 residues. Germline CDR1 MNHEY, CDR2 SMNVEV (reference sequence). CDR3 DNA sequence: TGTGCCAGCAGTGGGGGGGGACAGGGGTTATACAGTGAGCAGTTCTTC. The encoded protein is CASSGGGQGLYSEQFF.

This clone came up once. The V gene is TRBV19, the J gene TRBJ1-5, with 12 bases matching TRBD1. The J segment lost 4 bases and the V segment lost 6 bases, leaving 19 bases of the junction unmatched. CDR1 LNHDA and CDR2 SQIVND come from the germline V gene (reference sequence). The CDR3 has 20 amino acids. The CDR3: CASRGPPGTGGLGSNQPQHF. CDR3 DNA: TGTGCCAGTAGGGGACCTCCGGGGACAGGGGGCTTGGGCTCTAATCAGCCCCAGCATTTT.

The gene calls are TRBV6-1 and TRBJ2-7; 8 bases are shared with TRBD1. The V and J ends lost 2 bases and 2 bases, in that order; junction bases with no gene match: 5. This CDR3 comprises 15 residues. From germline, CDR1 is MNHNS and CDR2 SASEGT. CDR3: CASSERAGGAYEQYF. CDR3 DNA: TGTGCCAGCAGTGAAAGGGCAGGGGGCGCCTACGAGCAGTACTTC.

This chain links TRBV2 with TRBJ2-3, with unresolved D. Trimming removed 5 bases from V and 2 bases from J, with 5 bases in between. CDR1 is SNHLY, CDR2 FYNNEI, per germline. CDR3 length: 12 residues. The CDR3 region is CASSLNTDTQYF. DNA of the CDR3: TGTGCCAGCAGTCTCAACACAGATACGCAGTATTTT.

J is TRBJ2-1 and V is TRBV27; 11 bases match TRBD2. CDR1 is MNHEY, CDR2 SMNVEV, per germline (reference sequence). V was clipped by 6 bases and J by 5 bases; unmatched bases: 9. This CDR3 has 16 amino acids. The CDR3 DNA reads TGTGCCAGCAGGATAGAGGGACTAGCGGACCACAATGAGCAGTTCTTC. Its protein is CASRIEGLADHNEQFF.

This chain links TRBV5-5 with TRBJ2-5; D perhaps matches TRBD1 (5 bases). Germline CDR1 SGHKS, CDR2 YYEKEE (reference sequence). V was shortened by 3 bases and J by 5 bases, with 17 bases between the two germline ends. The CDR3 has 15 residues. The CDR3 is CASSYYQGRRETQYF. The CDR3 region has the DNA TGTGCCAGCAGCTACTACCAGGGTCGCCGGGAGACCCAGTACTTC.

This clone came up once. The chain links TRBV10-3 to TRBJ1-4, with D possibly TRBD1 on 5 matching bases. Germline CDR1 is ENHRY and CDR2 is SYGVKD. The CDR3 is made up of 10 amino acids. The germline V and J ends were trimmed by 8 bases and 11 bases, with 9 bases remaining between them. The CDR3 nucleotides read TGTGCCATCGGGACGGGGAAACTGTTTTTT. Translating it yields CAIGTGKLFF.

This clone occurred a few times. The chain uses TRBV6-1 and TRBJ2-7, with a tentative D call TRBD2 (5 bases). The CDR3 covers 15 residues. The V and J ends lost 10 bases and 2 bases respectively, with 21 bases between them. Germline V CDR1 and CDR2: MNHNS, SASEGT. This CDR3 reads CAILGEGAFAYEQYF. In DNA, the CDR3 is TGTGCCATCCTGGGAGAGGGAGCCTTTGCCTACGAGCAGTACTTC.

This clone appeared a few times. This chain joins TRBV7-9 and TRBJ1-4; the D gene is possibly TRBD1 (5 bases). Germline V gene sequence: CDR1 SEHNR, CDR2 FQNEAQ (reference sequence). V lost 5 bases to trimming and J lost 6 bases, with 16 bases between them. The CDR3 length is 15 residues. The CDR3 region has the DNA TGTGCCAGCAGCCCCGGGGCCGCGCCTTATGAAAAACTGTTTTTT. It encodes CASSPGAAPYEKLFF. Drawing the rest from reference TRBV7-9 and TRBJ1-4, the complete variable domain is DTGVSQNPRHKITKRGQNVTFRCDPISEHNRLYWYRQTLGQGPEFLTYFQNEAQLEKSRLLSDRFSAERPKGSFSTLEIQRTEQGDSAMYLCASSPGAAPYEKLFFGSGTQLSVL.

The CDR3 reads CASSSWGGAGYTF. The CDR3 nucleotides are TGTGCCAGCAGCTCCTGGGGGGGCGCGGGCTACACCTTC. The gene calls are TRBV5-5 and TRBJ1-2, with a weak D call TRBD1 (6 bases). This CDR3 region has 13 residues. V gave up 3 bases and J gave up 8 bases, with 14 bases separating them. Germline assignment: CDR1 SGHKS and CDR2 YYEKEE (reference sequence).

This clone was seen only a few times. The rearrangement links TRBV5-6 to TRBJ2-2; TRBD2 aligns across 9 bases. This CDR3 spans 16 amino acids. V lost 1 base to trimming and J lost 1 base; unmatched junction nucleotides: 2. CDR1 is SGHDT and CDR2 is YYEEEE in the germline V gene. This chain's CDR3 is CASSLLAGMNTGELFF. The CDR3 DNA follows: TGTGCCAGCAGCTTGCTAGCGGGGATGAACACCGGGGAGCTGTTTTTT.

Details on this clone: Different DNA sequences within this sample yield the same CDR3. This chain connects TRBV5-6 to TRBJ1-1; 12 nucleotides agree with TRBD1. The CDR3 totals 14 residues. Per the germline V gene, CDR1 is SGHDT and CDR2 is YYEEEE. The J segment lost 5 bases and the V segment lost 3 bases, leaving 2 bases of the junction unmatched. The CDR3 protein is CASSWDRGLTEAFF. The CDR3 nucleotides read TGTGCCAGCAGCTGGGACAGGGGGCTGACTGAAGCTTTCTTT. Supplemented by reference TRBV5-6 and TRBJ1-1, the full variable domain reads DAGVTQSPTHLIKTRGQQVTLRCSPKSGHDTVSWYQQALGQGPQFIFQYYEEEERQRGNFPDRFSGHQFPNYSSELNVNALLLGDSALYLCASSWDRGLTEAFFGQGTRLTVV.

The chain uses TRBV9 and TRBJ1-1; no reliable D call. Trimming took 0 bases from V and 1 from J, leaving 7 bases between them. This CDR3 has 14 residues. The germline CDR1 and CDR2 sequences are SGDLS and YYNGEE. In DNA form, the CDR3 reads TGTGCCAGCAGCGTAGATCAGACGAACACTGAAGCTTTCTTT. This encodes CASSVDQTNTEAFF.

The J gene is TRBJ2-1, the V gene TRBV27; either TRBD1 or TRBD2 may supply D (5 bases each). The V end lost 4 bases, the J end lost 2 bases, and 18 bases lay between the germline ends. The V gene's germline CDR1 is MNHEY and CDR2 SMNVEV (reference sequence). The CDR3 covers 17 residues. The CDR3 coding sequence is TGTGCCAGCAGTTCAAACGCGGGCCGCAGGGCCTACAATGAGCAGTTCTTC. Its translation is CASSSNAGRRAYNEQFF.

The table lists this clone with a count of one. The gene calls are TRBV27 and TRBJ2-7, with D possibly TRBD1 on 6 matching bases. The CDR3 is made up of 14 amino acids. The germline gives CDR1 MNHEY, CDR2 SMNVEV (reference sequence). V lost 3 bases and J 4 bases, leaving 13 bases between the germline ends. CDR3 DNA sequence: TGTGCCAGCAGTTTCACAGGGCAAGCATACGAGCAGTACTTC. It encodes CASSFTGQAYEQYF.